This TCR beta chain was documented in a study of blood T cell repertoires in COVID-19. The V gene lost 7 bases and the J gene lost 4 bases, with 8 bases spanning the gap. This CDR3 spans 13 amino acids. The V gene's germline CDR1 is SGHTA and CDR2 FQGNSA. In the authors' workflow: Cell counts per sample came from amplifying reference gene primers. Profiled with immunoSEQ multiplex PCR; TCRdb holds only in-frame clones, not every one. V and J calls and clone size are given by that table; D and trimming were obtained from the DNA. The sample includes 170,000 or so clones, roughly 87% of them seen just once. Clinical histories supplied by participants themselves formed the basis of cohort assignment. Recovered status applied to Cohort 3 donors who had two consecutive negative PCRs. It also applied to those with clearance or with symptom resolution.

The gene calls are TRBV7-2 and TRBJ2-6; D is unresolved. Material: PBMCs or T cells enriched from blood (not recorded which). This clonotype was sampled from a woman aged 45-65 years who had recovered from COVID-19. CDR3 nucleotides: TGTGCCAGCAAAACGCGCGGGGCCAACGTCCTGACTTTC. This gives the protein CASKTRGANVLTF.